One sample yielded the 16 T cell receptor beta chains listed below, sequenced in a study of T-cell reconstitution after alpha-beta-depleted transplantation in children. The library targeted TCRbeta and was prepared with unique molecular identifiers. TCRdb reprocessed the PCR reads via MiXCR and lists one record per CDR3 protein. This table has 250,000 to 300,000 distinct CDR3 sequences, roughly 9.5% appearing once. Sample: PBMCs from the stem cell graft donor, taken from the stem cell graft. These receptors all stem from a human donor who donated a stem cell graft to a child with SCID.

The chain links TRBV15 to TRBJ1-3, with D possibly matching TRBD1 (6 bases). Trimming left V 1 base short and J 0 bases short, with 16 bases between. The CDR3 consists of 18 residues. The V gene's germline CDR1 is LNHNV and CDR2 YYDKDF (reference sequence). DNA for the CDR3: TGTGCCACCAGCAGAGCCCGGGACATCTCCCCCTCTGGAAACACCATATATTTT. Amino acids: CATSRARDISPSGNTIYF.

The rearrangement joins TRBV5-1 to TRBJ2-5; weak D call: TRBD1 (5 bases). CDR1 is SGHRS, CDR2 YFSETQ, per germline. The ends were cut back, 4 bases at V and 2 bases at J, with 12 bases in the middle. The CDR3 extends over 14 amino acids. The CDR3 nucleotides are TGCGCCAGCAGCAGTGAAGGGGCGCAAGAGACCCAGTACTTC. Protein: CASSSEGAQETQYF.

This clonotype came up a few times. This sequence joins TRBV20-1 and TRBJ2-7; a possible D gene is TRBD2 (5 bases). In germline, CDR1 is DFQATT, CDR2 SNEGSKA (reference sequence). This CDR3 region has 15 residues. Trimming cost V 5 bases and J 5 bases, with 22 bases left between them. The CDR3: CSAQKAASLFHEQYF. The CDR3 DNA reads as TGCAGTGCTCAAAAAGCGGCTAGCTTATTCCACGAGCAGTACTTC.

The sample holds a few counts of this clonotype. The rearrangement uses TRBV6-5 and TRBJ2-3; D not certain. CDR3 size: 11 residues. Germline CDR1 and CDR2: MNHEY and SVGAGI. V was clipped by 6 bases and J by 7 bases, with 8 bases between them. This chain's CDR3 is CASRAANTQYF. In nucleotides, the CDR3 is TGTGCCAGCAGAGCCGCTAATACGCAGTATTTT.

Worth noting for this clonotype: A single base separates this from a much larger clone, so it may be a read error. The V and J genes are TRBV12-3 or TRBV12-4 and TRBJ2-1; 7 positions agree with TRBD1. The CDR3 totals 16 residues. Trimming took 2 bases from V and 3 from J; bases not matched to a gene: 7. CDR3 protein: CASSLRVGQYYNEQFF. For the CDR3, the DNA is TGTGCCAGCAGTTTACGGGTGGGACAGTACTACAATGAGCAGTTCTTC.

This clonotype was seen only a few times. The gene calls are TRBV2 and TRBJ1-2, with D possibly TRBD1 on 6 matching bases. There are 13 residues in the CDR3. Germline V gives CDR1 SNHLY, CDR2 FYNNEI. V lost 4 bases to trimming and J lost 3 bases, with 9 bases between them. The CDR3 nucleotides read TGTGCCAGCAGTGCGGCAGGGGACTATGGCTACACCTTC. Translating it yields CASSAAGDYGYTF.

In its sample, this clonotype was seen a few times. The chain has TRBV6-1 and TRBJ2-3; D possibly uses TRBD1 or TRBD2 (6 bases each). CDR3 length equals 17 residues. V was shortened by 6 bases and J by 0 bases, with 19 bases between the two germline ends. Germline CDR1 and CDR2: MNHNS and SASEGT. The CDR3, as DNA: TGTGCCAGCAGATCCCTCCGGGGGCGAGCTAGCACAGATACGCAGTATTTT. Its protein is CASRSLRGRASTDTQYF.

This rearrangement joins TRBV18 to TRBJ1-5, with a possible D match to TRBD1 (5 bases). There are 16 residues in the CDR3. Trimming pared 4 bases from V and 2 bases from J, leaving 15 bases between. The germline CDR1 and CDR2 sequences are KGHSH and LQKENI. The CDR3 bases are TGTGCCAGCTCACTCCAGGGAGGAGCTGGCAATCAGCCCCAGCATTTT. Translating it yields CASSLQGGAGNQPQHF.

The V and J genes are TRBV7-3 and TRBJ2-3; TRBD2 matches at 8 bases. The CDR3 spans 15 residues. The V and J ends lost 1 base and 1 base, in that order; junction bases with no gene match: 1. CDR1 and CDR2 (germline): SGHTA, FQGTGA. The CDR3 spells CASSLRRGGTDTQYF. CDR3 bases: TGTGCCAGCAGCTTAAGGCGGGGGGGCACAGATACGCAGTATTTT. The full variable domain, with the rest looked up from reference TRBV7-3 and TRBJ2-3, is GAGVSQTPSNKVTEKGKYVELRCDPISGHTALYWYRQSLGQGPEFLIYFQGTGAADDSGLPNDRFFAVRPEGSVSTLKIQRTERGDSAVYLCASSLRRGGTDTQYFGPGTRLTVL.

The chain links TRBV7-9 to TRBJ2-3; 7 bases agree with TRBD1. Per germline, CDR1 SEHNR and CDR2 FQNEAQ (reference sequence). After removal of 3 bases from V and 4 bases from J, the junction contained 7 bases not matched to a gene. This CDR3 spans 15 amino acids. The CDR3 sequence is CASSFGTVYADTQYF. The CDR3 nucleotides are TGTGCCAGCAGCTTTGGGACAGTATACGCAGATACGCAGTATTTT.

The table lists this clonotype with a few counts. This chain joins TRBV4-2 and TRBJ1-1; D not certain. Germline CDR1 and CDR2: LGHNA and YNFKEQ. Trimming took off 1 base at V and 8 bases at J, with 14 bases between the two ends. This CDR3 is 14 amino acids long. The CDR3 here is CASSQAGLLTEAFF. The CDR3 bases are TGTGCCAGCAGCCAAGCGGGGTTACTTACGGAAGCTTTCTTT.

V gene TRBV3-1 combines with J gene TRBJ1-2, with 8 bases fitting TRBD1. Losses at the gene ends were 4 bases for V and 7 bases for J; bases not matched to a gene: 5. The CDR3 spans 13 residues. Per the germline V gene, CDR1 is LGHDT and CDR2 is YNNKEL (reference sequence). The CDR3 sequence: CASSPGQGAGYTF. The CDR3 DNA sequence: TGTGCCAGCAGCCCGGGGCAGGGGGCTGGCTACACCTTC.

This clonotype was seen at least ten times. This rearrangement joins TRBV27 to TRBJ1-1; 9 nucleotides line up with TRBD1. V lost 6 bases, J lost 4 bases, and 9 bases stayed unmatched. CDR1 is MNHEY, CDR2 SMNVEV, per germline (reference sequence). The CDR3 covers 15 residues. CDR3 protein: CASSPGQGMATEAFF. The DNA for the CDR3 is TGTGCCAGCAGCCCGGGACAGGGTATGGCCACTGAAGCTTTCTTT.

This clonotype appeared many times. The chain has TRBV27 and TRBJ2-1, with D tentatively TRBD1 or TRBD2 (5 bases each). CDR1 MNHEY and CDR2 SMNVEV come from the germline V gene (reference sequence). The CDR3 sequence is 16 residues long. Between the trimmed V and J ends, which lost 3 bases and 5 bases, there was a span of 17 bases. The CDR3 DNA reads TGTGCCAGCAGTTTCAGGGACCCCCGCACCAACAATGAGCAGTTCTTC. Its translation: CASSFRDPRTNNEQFF.

There are many counts of this clonotype. The genes are TRBV2 and TRBJ1-1, with 9 nucleotides matching TRBD1. CDR1 and CDR2 from the germline V gene are SNHLY and FYNNEI. CDR3 length: 16 residues. V shed 6 bases and J 3 bases; nucleotides not matched to a gene: 11. In nucleotides, the CDR3 is TGTGCCAGCAGCTACGATCCGGGGACAGGGCACACTGAAGCTTTCTTT. Protein product: CASSYDPGTGHTEAFF.

The V gene is TRBV12-3 or TRBV12-4, the J gene TRBJ2-7; perhaps TRBD1 as D (6 bases). The CDR3 covers 17 residues. V shed 1 base and J shed 7 bases, with 23 bases lying between them. The CDR3 DNA follows: TGTGCCAGCAGTTTAGTGGCCGGAGGACAGAGGGTGAGGGAGCAGTACTTC. Encoded protein: CASSLVAGGQRVREQYF.